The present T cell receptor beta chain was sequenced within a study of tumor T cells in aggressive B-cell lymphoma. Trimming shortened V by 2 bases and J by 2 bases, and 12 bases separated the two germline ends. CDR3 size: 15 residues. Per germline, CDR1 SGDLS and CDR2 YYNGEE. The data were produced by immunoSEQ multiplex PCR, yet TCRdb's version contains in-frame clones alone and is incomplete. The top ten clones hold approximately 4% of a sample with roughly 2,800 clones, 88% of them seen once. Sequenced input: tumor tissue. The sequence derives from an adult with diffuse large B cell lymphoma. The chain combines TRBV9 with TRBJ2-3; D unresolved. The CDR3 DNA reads TGTGCCAGCAGCGTCGGCAGCGCTAACACAGATACGCAGTATTTT. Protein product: CASSVGSANTDTQYF. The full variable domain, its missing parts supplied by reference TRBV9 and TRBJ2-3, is DSGVTQTPKHLITATGQRVTLRCSPRSGDLSVYWYQQSLDQGLQFLIQYYNGEERAKGNILERFSAQQFPDLHSELNLSSLELGDSALYFCASSVGSANTDTQYFGPGTRLTVL.